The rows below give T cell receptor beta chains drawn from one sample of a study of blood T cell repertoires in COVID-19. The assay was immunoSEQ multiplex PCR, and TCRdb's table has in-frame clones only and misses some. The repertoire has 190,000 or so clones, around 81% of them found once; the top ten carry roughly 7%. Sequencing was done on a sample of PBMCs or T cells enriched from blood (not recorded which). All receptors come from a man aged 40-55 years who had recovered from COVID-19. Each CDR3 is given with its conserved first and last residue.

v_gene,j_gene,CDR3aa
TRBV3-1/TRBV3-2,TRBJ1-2,CASSQGGARLSGYTF
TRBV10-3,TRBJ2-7,CAIRAVGTGFFEQYF
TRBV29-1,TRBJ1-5,CSVGQDNNQPQHF
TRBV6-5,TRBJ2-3,CASSTRRESDTQYF
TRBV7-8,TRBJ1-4,CASSPRDRSNEKLFF
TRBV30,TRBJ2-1,CAWSETSPYNEQFF
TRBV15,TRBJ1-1,CATSREAGVGTEAFF
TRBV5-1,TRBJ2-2,CASTRSAISSGGATGELFF
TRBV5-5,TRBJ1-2,CASSLGGVDYGYTF
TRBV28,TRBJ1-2,CASSQGADNYGYTF
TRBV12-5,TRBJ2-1,CASGLVGANEQFF
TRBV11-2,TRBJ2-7,CASSLGPAYEQYF
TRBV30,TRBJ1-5,CAWRYRGVNQPQHF
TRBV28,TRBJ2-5,CASSSSPRLRQSPNF
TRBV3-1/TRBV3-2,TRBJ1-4,CASSQSQGARTNEKLFF
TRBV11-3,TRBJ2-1,CASSLGTGHTNEQFF
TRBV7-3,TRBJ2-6,CASSPRSGANVLTF
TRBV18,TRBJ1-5,CASSPEFNQPQHF
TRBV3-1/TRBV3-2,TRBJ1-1,CASSQFLLREGMNTEAFF
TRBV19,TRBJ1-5,CASSPEAGNQPQHF
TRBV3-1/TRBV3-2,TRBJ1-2,CASSPGQSLNYGYTF
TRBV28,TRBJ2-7,CASSLAPLGTSGSYEQYF
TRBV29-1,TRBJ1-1,CSVRTGGNEAFF
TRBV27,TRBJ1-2,CASMGFRTRDRGKGYTF
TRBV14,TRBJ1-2,CASSQWTDRAEGYTF
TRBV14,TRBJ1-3,CASSQRQRPSGNTIYF
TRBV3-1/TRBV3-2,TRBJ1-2,CASSQGLRQGSYTF
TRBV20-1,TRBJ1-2,CSASGRGGVWYGYTF
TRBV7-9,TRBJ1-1,CASSRQGPLNTEAFF
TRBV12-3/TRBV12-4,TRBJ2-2,CASSTSGTGELFF
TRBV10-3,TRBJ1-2,CAISKQGGDYGYTF
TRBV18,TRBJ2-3,CATPAAGGNTDTQYF
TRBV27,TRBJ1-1,CASSLTSNTEAFF
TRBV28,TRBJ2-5,CASSLSYTGGALRETQYF
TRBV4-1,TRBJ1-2,CASSLDRITYGYTF
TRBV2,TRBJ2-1,CASTRMLAGGRYNEQFF
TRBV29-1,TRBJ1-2,CSAVLQGAGGYTF
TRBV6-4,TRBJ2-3,CASSKTDTSTDTQYF
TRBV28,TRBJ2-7,CASRPGTYEQYF
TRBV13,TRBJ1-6,CASSAGTVLYNSPLHF
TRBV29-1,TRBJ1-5,CSVRGVSGQPQHF